This T cell receptor (beta chain) stems from a study of CD8+ T cells in alopecia areata. In the study overall: Each of the treated patients was given oral tofacitinib, 5 to 10 mg twice daily, for moderate-to-severe alopecia areata. Study conclusions and caveats: Scalp samples also contribute reads from the resident alphabeta T cells found in normal skin.

As regards this clone: Its cognate antigen is unknown.

It was cDNA, reverse transcribed from extracted RNA, that served as the sequencing template. Libraries were prepared by immunoSEQ multiplex PCR; TCRdb keeps only in-frame clonotypes and omits some of them. The sample consists of 130,000 to 150,000 clones, approximately 49% of them appearing once. The sample in question was CD4+ T cells sorted from blood, obtained at week 0. The receptor's source is a human donor with alopecia areata.

Here the CDR3 reads CASSETPTLSSYNEQFF. The CDR3 DNA is TGTGCCAGCAGTGAAACCCCGACTTTAAGCTCCTACAATGAGCAGTTCTTC. J is TRBJ2-1 and V is TRBV6-1; D is unresolved. This CDR3 comprises 17 residues. Germline V gene sequence: CDR1 MNHNS, CDR2 SASEGT. The V and J ends lost 2 bases and 0 bases respectively, with 14 bases between them.